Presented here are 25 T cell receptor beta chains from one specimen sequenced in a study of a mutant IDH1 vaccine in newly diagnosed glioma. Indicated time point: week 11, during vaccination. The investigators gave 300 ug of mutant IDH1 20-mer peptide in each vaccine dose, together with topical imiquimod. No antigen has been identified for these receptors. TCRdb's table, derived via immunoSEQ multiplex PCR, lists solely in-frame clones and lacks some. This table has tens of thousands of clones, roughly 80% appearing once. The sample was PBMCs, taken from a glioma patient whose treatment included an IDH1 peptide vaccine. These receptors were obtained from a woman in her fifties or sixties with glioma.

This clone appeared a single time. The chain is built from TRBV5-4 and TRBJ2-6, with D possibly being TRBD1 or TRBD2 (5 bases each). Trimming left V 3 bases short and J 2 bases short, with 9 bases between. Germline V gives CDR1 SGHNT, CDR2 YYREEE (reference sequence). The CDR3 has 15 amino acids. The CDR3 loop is CASSYQGAGANVLTF. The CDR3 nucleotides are TGTGCCAGCAGCTACCAGGGAGCTGGGGCCAACGTCCTGACTTTC.

The DNA for the CDR3 is TGCGCCAGCAGCTTGGTAGGGGGGCGCGTAAAAACTGATACGCAGTATTTT. Translating it yields CASSLVGGRVKTDTQYF. The genes are TRBV5-1 and TRBJ2-3, with D perhaps assigned TRBD1 or TRBD2 (6 bases each). Trimming took 0 bases from V and 6 from J, leaving 20 bases between them. Germline V gene sequence: CDR1 SGHRS, CDR2 YFSETQ. This CDR3 spans 17 amino acids.

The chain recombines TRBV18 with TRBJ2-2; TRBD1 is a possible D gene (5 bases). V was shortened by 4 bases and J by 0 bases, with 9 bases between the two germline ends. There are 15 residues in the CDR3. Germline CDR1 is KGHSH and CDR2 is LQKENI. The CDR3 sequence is CASSLQATNTGELFF. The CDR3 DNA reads TGTGCCAGCTCACTACAGGCTACGAACACCGGGGAGCTGTTTTTT.

The CDR3 DNA sequence: TGTGCCAGCAGCAAAGTAAGGGAGGAGTACGAGCAGTACTTC. Its protein product is CASSKVREEYEQYF. The rearrangement uses TRBV21-1 and TRBJ2-7; the table names TRBD2, a call not compared with the DNA. TRBV21-1 corresponds to a pseudogene. The CDR3 runs to 14 residues.

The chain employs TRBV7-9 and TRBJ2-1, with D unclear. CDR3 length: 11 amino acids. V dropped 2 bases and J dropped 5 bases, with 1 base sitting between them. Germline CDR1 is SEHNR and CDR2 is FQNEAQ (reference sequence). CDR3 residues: CASSLNNEQFF. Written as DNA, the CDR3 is TGTGCCAGCAGCTTAAACAATGAGCAGTTCTTC.

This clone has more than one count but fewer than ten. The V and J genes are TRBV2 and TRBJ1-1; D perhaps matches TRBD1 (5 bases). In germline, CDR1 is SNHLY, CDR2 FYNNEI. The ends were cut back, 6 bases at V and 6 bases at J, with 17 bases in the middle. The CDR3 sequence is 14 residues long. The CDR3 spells CASRREEGRAEAFF. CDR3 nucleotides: TGTGCCAGCAGGAGGGAGGAGGGGAGGGCTGAAGCTTTCTTT.

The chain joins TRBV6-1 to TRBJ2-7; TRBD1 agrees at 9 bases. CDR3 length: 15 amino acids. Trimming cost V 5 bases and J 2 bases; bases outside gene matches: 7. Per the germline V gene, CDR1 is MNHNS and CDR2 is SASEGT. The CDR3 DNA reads TGTGCCAGCAGTCGGACCGGGACAGGGCCCTACGAGCAGTACTTC. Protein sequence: CASSRTGTGPYEQYF.

CDR3 sequence (DNA): TGCGCCAGCTCTCAAGGGGATAGGAATCAGCCCCAGCATTTT. It encodes CASSQGDRNQPQHF. The chain recombines TRBV5-1 with TRBJ1-5; D may be TRBD1 (5 bases). The V end was cut by 7 bases, the J end by 4 bases, with 15 bases between. Germline loops: CDR1 SGHRS, CDR2 YFSETQ. The CDR3 runs to 14 residues.

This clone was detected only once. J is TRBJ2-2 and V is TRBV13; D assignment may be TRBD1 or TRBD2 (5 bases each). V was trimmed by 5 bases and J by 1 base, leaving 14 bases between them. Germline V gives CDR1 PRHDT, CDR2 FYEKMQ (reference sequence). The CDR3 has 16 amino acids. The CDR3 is CASSTGQARNTGELFF. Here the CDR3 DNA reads TGTGCCAGCAGCACGGGGCAGGCGAGGAACACCGGGGAGCTGTTTTTT.

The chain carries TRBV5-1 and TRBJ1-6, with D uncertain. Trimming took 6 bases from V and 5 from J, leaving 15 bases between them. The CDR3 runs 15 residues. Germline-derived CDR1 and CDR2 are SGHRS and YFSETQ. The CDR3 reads CASKGPNLNNSPLHF. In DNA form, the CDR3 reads TGCGCCAGCAAAGGGCCTAACCTGAATAATTCACCCCTCCACTTT.

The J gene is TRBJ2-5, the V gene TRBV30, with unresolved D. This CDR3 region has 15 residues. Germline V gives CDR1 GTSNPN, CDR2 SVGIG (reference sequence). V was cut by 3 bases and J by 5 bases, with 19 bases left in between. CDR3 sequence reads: CAWRRTANPYETQYF. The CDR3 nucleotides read TGTGCCTGGAGACGGACGGCGAACCCCTATGAGACCCAGTACTTC.

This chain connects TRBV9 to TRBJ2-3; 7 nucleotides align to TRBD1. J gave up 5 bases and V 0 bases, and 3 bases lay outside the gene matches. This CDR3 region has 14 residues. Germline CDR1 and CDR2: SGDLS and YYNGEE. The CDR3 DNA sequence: TGTGCCAGCAGCGTAGAGGGGGCTGGAGATACGCAGTATTTT. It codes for CASSVEGAGDTQYF.

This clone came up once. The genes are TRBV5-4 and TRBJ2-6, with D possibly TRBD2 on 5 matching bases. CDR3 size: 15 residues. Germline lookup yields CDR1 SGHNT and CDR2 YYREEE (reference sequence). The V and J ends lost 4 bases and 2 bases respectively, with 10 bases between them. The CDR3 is CASSGAGTGANVLTF. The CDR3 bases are TGTGCCAGCAGCGGCGCGGGTACTGGGGCCAACGTCCTGACTTTC. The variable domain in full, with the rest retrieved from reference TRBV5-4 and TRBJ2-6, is ETGVTQSPTHLIKTRGQQVTLRCSSQSGHNTVSWYQQALGQGPQFIFQYYREEENGRGNFPPRFSGLQFPNYSSELNVNALELDDSALYLCASSGAGTGANVLTFGAGSRLTVL.

CDR3 sequence (DNA): TGTGCCAGCCACCCCTCAGGATTGGCCGGTCAGCCCCAGCATTTT. Amino acids: CASHPSGLAGQPQHF. The genes are TRBV28 and TRBJ1-5; D is ambiguous. V was shortened by 8 bases and J by 6 bases, with 20 bases between the two germline ends. This CDR3 is 15 amino acids long. The germline V gene has CDR1 MDHEN and CDR2 SYDVKM.

CDR3 sequence reads: CASSVDGGTDTQYF. The CDR3 DNA sequence: TGTGCCAGCAGCGTAGACGGAGGCACAGATACGCAGTATTTT. This chain links TRBV9 with TRBJ2-3; no clear D gene. Germline V gives CDR1 SGDLS, CDR2 YYNGEE. V lost 0 bases and J lost 1, with 6 bases in between. There are 14 residues in the CDR3.

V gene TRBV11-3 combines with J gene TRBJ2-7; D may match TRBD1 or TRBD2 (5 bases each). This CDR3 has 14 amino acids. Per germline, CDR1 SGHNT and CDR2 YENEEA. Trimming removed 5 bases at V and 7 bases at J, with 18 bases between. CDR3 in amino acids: CASSPGTGRGEQYF. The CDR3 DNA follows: TGTGCCAGCAGCCCTGGGACGGGACGTGGTGAGCAGTACTTC. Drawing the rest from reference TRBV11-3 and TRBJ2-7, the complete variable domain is EAGVVQSPRYKIIEKKQPVAFWCNPISGHNTLYWYLQNLGQGPELLIRYENEEAVDDSQLPKDRFSAERLKGVDSTLKIQPAELGDSAVYLCASSPGTGRGEQYFGPGTRLTVT.

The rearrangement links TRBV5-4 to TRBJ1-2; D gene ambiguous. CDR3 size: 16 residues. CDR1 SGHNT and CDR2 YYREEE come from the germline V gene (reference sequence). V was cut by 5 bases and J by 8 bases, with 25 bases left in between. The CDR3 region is CASRTPGTAHGEGYTF. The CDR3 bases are TGTGCCAGCAGAACCCCCGGAACCGCTCACGGGGAGGGCTACACCTTC.

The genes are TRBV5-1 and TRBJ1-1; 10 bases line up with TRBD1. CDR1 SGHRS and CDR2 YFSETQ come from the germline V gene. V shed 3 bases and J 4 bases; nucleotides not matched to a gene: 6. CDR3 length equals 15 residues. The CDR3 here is CASSSMDRGATEAFF. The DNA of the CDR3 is TGCGCCAGCAGCTCGATGGACAGGGGGGCCACTGAAGCTTTCTTT.

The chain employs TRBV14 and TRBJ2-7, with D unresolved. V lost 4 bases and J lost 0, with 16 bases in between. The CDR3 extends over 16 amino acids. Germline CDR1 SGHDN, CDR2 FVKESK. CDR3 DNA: TGTGCCAGCAGCCCTCAACGGAAGGAGATCTCCTACGAGCAGTACTTC. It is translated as CASSPQRKEISYEQYF.

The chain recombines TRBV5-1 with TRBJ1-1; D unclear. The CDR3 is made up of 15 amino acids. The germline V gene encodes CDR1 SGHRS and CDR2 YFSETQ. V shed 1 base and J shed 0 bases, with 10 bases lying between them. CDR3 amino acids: CASSLSYAVNTEAFF. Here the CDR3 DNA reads TGCGCCAGCAGCTTGTCTTACGCAGTGAACACTGAAGCTTTCTTT. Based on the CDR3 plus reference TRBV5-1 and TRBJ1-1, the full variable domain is KAGVTQTPRYLIKTRGQQVTLSCSPISGHRSVSWYQQTPGQGLQFLFEYFSETQRNKGNFPGRFSGRQFSNSRSEMNVSTLELGDSALYLCASSLSYAVNTEAFFGQGTRLTVV.

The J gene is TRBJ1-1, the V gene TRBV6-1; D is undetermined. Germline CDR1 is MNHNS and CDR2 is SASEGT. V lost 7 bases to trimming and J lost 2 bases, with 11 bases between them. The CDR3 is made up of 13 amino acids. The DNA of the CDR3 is TGTGCCAGCAATATACCGTTAAACACTGAAGCTTTCTTT. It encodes CASNIPLNTEAFF.

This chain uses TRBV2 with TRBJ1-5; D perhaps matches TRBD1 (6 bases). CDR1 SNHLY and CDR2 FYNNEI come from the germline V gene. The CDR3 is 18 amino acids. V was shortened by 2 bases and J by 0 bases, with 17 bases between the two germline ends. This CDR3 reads CASSEKGHYVISNQPQHF. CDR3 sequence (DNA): TGTGCCAGCAGTGAAAAGGGACACTACGTTATTAGCAATCAGCCCCAGCATTTT.

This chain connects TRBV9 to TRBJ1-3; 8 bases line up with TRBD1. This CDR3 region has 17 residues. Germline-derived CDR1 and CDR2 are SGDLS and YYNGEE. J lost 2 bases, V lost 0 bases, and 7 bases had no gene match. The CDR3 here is CASSVGKTRGPGNTIYF. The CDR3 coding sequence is TGTGCCAGCAGCGTAGGAAAAACCAGGGGGCCTGGAAACACCATATATTTT.

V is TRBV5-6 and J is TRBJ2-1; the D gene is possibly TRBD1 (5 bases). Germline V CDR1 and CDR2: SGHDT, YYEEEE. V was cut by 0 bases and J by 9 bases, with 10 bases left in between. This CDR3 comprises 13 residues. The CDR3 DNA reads TGTGCCAGCAGCTTGGGGACAACCAGTGAGCAGTTCTTC. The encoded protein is CASSLGTTSEQFF.

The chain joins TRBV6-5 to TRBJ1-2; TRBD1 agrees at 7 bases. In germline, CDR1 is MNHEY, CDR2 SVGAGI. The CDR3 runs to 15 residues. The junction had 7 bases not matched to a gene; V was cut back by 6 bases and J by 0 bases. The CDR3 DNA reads TGTGCCAGCAGGGAAACCGGGACAGCTAACTATGGCTACACCTTC. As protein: CASRETGTANYGYTF.